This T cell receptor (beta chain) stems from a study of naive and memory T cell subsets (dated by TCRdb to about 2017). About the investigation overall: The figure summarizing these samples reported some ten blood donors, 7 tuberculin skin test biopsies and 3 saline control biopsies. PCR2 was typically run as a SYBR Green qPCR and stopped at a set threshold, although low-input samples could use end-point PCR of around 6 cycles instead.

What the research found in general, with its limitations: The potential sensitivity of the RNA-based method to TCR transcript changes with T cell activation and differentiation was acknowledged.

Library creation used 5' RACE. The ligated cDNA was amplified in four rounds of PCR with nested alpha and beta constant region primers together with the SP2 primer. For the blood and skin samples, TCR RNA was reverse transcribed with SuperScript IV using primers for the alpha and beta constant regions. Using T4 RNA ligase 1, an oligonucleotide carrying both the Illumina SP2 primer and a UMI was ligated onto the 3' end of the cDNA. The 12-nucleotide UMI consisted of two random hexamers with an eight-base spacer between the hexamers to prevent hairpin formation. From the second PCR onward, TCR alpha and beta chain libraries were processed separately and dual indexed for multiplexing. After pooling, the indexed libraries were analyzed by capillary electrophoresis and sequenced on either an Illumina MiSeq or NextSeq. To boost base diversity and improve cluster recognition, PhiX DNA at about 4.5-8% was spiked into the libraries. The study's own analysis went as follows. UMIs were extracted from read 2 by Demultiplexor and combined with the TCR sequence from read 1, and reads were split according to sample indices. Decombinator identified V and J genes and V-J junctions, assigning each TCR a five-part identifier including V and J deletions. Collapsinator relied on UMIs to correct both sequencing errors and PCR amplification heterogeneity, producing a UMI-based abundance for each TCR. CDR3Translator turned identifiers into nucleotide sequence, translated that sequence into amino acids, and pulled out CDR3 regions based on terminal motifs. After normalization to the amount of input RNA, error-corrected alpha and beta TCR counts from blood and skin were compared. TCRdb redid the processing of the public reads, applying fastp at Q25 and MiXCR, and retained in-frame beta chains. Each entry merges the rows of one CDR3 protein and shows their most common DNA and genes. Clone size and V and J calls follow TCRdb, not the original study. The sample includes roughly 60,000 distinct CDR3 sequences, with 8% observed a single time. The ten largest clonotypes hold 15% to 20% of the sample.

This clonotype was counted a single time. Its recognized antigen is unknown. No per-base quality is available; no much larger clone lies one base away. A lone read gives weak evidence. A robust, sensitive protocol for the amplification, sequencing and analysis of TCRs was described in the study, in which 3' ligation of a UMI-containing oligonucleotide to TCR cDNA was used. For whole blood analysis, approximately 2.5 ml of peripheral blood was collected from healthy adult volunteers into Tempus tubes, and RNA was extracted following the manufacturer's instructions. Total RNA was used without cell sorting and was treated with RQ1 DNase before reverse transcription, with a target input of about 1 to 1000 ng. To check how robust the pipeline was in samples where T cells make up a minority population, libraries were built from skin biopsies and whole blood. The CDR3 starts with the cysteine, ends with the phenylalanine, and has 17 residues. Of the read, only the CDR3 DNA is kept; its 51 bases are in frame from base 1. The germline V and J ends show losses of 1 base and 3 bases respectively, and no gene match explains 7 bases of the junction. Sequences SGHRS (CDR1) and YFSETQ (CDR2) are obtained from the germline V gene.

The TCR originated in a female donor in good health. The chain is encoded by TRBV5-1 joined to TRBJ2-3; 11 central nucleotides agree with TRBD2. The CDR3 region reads CASSLILAGVVTDTQYF. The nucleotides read TGCGCCAGCAGCTTGATACTAGCGGGAGTCGTGACAGATACGCAGTATTTT.